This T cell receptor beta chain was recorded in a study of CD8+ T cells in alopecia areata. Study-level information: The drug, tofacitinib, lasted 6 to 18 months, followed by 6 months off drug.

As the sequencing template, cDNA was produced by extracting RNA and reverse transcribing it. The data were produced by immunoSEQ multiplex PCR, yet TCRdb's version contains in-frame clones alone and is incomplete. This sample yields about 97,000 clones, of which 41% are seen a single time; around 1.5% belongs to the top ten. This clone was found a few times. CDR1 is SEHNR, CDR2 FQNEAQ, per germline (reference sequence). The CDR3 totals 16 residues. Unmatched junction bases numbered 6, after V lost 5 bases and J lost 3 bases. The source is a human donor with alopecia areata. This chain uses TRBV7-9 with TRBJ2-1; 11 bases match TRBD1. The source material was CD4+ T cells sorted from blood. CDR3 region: CASSQRGQGVYNEQFF. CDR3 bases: TGTGCCAGCAGCCAGAGGGGACAGGGGGTCTACAATGAGCAGTTCTTC. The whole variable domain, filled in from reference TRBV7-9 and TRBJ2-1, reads DTGVSQNPRHKITKRGQNVTFRCDPISEHNRLYWYRQTLGQGPEFLTYFQNEAQLEKSRLLSDRFSAERPKGSFSTLEIQRTEQGDSAMYLCASSQRGQGVYNEQFFGPGTRLTVL.